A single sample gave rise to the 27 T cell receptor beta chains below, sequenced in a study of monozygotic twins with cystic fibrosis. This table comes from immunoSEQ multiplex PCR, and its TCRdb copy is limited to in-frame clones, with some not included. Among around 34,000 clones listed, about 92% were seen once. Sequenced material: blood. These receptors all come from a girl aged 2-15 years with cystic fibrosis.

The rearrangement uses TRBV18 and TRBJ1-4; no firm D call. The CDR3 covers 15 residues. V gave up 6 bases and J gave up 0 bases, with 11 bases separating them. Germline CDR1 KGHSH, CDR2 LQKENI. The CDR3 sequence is CASSLVMATNEKLFF. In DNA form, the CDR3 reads TGTGCCAGCTCCCTAGTGATGGCAACTAATGAAAAACTGTTTTTT.

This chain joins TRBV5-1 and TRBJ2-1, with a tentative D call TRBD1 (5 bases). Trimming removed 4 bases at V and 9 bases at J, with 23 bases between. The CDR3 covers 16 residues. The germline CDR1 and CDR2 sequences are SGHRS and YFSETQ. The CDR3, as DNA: TGCGCCAGCAGCGTCCACCCACAAGGGCAGGGCTTTGAGCAGTTCTTC. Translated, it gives CASSVHPQGQGFEQFF.

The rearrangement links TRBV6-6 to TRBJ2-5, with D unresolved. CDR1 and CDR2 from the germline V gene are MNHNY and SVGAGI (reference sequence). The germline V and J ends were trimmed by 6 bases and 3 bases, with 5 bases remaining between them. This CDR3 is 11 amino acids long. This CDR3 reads CASRREETQYF. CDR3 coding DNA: TGTGCCAGCAGAAGAGAAGAGACCCAGTACTTC.

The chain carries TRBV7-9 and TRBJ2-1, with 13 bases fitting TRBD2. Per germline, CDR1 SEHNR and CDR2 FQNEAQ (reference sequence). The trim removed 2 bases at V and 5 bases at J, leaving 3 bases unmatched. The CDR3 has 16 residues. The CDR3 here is CASSLRTSGSHNEQFF. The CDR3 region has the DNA TGTGCCAGCAGCTTACGGACTAGCGGGAGCCACAATGAGCAGTTCTTC.

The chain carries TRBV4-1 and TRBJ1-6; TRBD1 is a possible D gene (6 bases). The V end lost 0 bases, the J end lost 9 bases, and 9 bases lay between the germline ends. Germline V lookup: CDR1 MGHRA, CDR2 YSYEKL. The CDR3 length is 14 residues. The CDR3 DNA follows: TGCGCCAGCAGCCAAGAGCGACAGGTTTCACCCCTCCACTTT. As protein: CASSQERQVSPLHF.

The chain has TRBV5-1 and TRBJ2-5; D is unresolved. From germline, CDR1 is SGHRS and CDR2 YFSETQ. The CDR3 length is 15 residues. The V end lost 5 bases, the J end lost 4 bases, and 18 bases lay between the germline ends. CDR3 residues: CASSSWIDFTETQYF. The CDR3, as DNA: TGCGCCAGCAGTTCCTGGATCGACTTCACAGAGACCCAGTACTTC.

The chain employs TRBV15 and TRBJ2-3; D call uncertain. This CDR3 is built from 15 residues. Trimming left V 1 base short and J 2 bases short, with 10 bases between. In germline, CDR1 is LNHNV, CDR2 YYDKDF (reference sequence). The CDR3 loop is CATSRATNPTDTQYF. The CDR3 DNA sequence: TGTGCCACCAGCAGAGCAACGAACCCCACAGATACGCAGTATTTT.

The CDR3 loop reads CASSEDRVANQPQHF. The CDR3 bases are TGTGCCAGCAGCGAGGACAGGGTAGCGAATCAGCCCCAGCATTTT. The V gene is TRBV7-8, the J gene TRBJ1-5, with 8 bases lining up with TRBD1. The CDR3 is 15 residues long. CDR1 and CDR2 (germline): SGHVS, FQNEAQ. V trimming: 5 bases; J trimming: 4 bases; junction bases outside the gene matches: 7.

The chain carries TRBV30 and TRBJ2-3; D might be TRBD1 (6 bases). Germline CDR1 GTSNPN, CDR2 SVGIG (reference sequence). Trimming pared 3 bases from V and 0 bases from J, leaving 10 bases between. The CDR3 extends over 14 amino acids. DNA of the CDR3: TGTGCCTGGAGATTGCAGGGGAGCACAGATACGCAGTATTTT. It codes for CAWRLQGSTDTQYF.

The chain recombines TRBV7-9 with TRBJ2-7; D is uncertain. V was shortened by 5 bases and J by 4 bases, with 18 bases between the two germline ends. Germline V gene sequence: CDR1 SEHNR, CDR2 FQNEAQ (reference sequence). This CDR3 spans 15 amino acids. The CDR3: CASSPRKAMGYEQYF. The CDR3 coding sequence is TGTGCCAGCAGCCCCCGAAAGGCGATGGGTTACGAGCAGTACTTC.

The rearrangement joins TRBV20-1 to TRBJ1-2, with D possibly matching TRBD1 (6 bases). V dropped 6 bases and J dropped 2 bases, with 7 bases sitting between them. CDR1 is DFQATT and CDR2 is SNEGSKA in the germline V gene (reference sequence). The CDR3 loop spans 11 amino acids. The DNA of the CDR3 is TGCAGTGCACAGGGAAACTATGGCTACACCTTC. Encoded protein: CSAQGNYGYTF.

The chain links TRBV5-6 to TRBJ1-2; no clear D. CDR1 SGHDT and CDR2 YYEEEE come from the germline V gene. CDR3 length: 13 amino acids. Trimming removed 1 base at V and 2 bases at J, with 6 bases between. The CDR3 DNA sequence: TGTGCCAGCAGCTTGACAGACAACTATGGCTACACCTTC. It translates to CASSLTDNYGYTF.

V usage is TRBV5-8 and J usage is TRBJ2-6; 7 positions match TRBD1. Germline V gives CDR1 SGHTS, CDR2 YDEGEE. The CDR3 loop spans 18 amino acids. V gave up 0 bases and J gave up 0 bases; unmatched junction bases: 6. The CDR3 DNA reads TGTGCCAGCAGCTTGGCGCAGGGGGTGCTCTCTGGGGCCAACGTCCTGACTTTC. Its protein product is CASSLAQGVLSGANVLTF.

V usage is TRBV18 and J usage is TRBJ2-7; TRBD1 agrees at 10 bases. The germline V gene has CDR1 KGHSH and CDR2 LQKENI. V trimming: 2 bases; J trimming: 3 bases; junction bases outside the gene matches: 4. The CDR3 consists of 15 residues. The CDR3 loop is CASSPSRDRGYEQYF. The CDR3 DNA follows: TGTGCCAGCTCACCATCCCGGGACAGGGGCTACGAGCAGTACTTC.

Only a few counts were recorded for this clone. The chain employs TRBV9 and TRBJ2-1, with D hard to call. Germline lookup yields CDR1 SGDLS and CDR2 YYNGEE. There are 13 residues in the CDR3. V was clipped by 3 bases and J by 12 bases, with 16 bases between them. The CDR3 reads CASSGPGAQMQFF. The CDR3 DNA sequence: TGTGCCAGCAGCGGACCGGGTGCTCAGATGCAGTTCTTC.

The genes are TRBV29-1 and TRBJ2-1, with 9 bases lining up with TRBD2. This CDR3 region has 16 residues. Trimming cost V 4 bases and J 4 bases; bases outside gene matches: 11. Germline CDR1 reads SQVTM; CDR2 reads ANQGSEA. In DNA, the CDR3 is TGCAGCGTTGTTCCCCTAGCGGGATTAAAATACAATGAGCAGTTCTTC. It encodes CSVVPLAGLKYNEQFF.

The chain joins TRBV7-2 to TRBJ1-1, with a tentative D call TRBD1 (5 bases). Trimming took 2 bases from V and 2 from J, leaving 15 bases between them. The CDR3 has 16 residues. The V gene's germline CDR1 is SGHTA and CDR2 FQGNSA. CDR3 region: CASSLRQGLPNTEAFF. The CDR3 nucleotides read TGTGCCAGCAGCTTAAGGCAGGGACTACCTAACACTGAAGCTTTCTTT. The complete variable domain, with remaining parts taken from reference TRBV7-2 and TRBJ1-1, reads GAGVSQSPSNKVTEKGKDVELRCDPISGHTALYWYRQSLGQGLEFLIYFQGNSAPDKSGLPSDRFSAERTGGSVSTLTIQRTQQEDSAVYLCASSLRQGLPNTEAFFGQGTRLTVV.

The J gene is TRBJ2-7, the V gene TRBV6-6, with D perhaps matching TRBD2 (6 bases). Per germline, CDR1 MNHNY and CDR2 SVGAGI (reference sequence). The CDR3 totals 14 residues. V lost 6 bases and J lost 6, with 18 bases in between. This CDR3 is CASRKAGLTAEQYF. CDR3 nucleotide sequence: TGTGCCAGCAGAAAAGCGGGCCTTACCGCCGAGCAGTACTTC.

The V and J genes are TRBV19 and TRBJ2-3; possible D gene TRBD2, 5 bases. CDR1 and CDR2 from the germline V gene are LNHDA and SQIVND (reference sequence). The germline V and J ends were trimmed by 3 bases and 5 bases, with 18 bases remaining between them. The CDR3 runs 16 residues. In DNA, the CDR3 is TGTGCCAGTAGTATTAAGGCCGGGGTGGTGGGAGATACGCAGTATTTT. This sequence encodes CASSIKAGVVGDTQYF.

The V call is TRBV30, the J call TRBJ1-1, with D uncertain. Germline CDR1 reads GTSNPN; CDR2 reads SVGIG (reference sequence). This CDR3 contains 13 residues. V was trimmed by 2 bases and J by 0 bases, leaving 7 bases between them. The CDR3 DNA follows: TGTGCCTGGAGTAATGACCTGAACACTGAAGCTTTCTTT. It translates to CAWSNDLNTEAFF.

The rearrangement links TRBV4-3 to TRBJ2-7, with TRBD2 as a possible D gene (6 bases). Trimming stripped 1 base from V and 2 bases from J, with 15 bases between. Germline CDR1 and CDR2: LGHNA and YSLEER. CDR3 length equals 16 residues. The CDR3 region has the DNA TGCGCCAGCAGCCAAGGATTCGGGGACTCTACCTACGAGCAGTACTTC. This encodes CASSQGFGDSTYEQYF.

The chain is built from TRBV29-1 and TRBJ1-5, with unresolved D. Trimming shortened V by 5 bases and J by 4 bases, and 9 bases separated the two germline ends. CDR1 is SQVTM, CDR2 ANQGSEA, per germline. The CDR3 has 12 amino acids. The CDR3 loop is CSVRHLNQPQHF. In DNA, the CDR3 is TGCAGCGTTCGACACCTGAATCAGCCCCAGCATTTT.

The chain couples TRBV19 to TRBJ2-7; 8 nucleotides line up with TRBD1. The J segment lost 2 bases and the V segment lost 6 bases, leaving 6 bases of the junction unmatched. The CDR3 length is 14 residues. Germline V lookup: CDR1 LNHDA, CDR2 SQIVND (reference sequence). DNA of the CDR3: TGTGCCAGTAGCCCCTGGGACAGGCCCTACGAGCAGTACTTC. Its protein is CASSPWDRPYEQYF.

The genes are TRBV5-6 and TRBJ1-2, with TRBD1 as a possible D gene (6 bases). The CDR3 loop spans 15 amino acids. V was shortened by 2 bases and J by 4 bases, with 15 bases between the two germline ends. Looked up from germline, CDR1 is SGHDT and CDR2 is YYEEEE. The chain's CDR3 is CASSLYQGLAYGYTF. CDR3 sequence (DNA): TGTGCCAGCAGCTTATATCAGGGGTTAGCCTATGGCTACACCTTC.

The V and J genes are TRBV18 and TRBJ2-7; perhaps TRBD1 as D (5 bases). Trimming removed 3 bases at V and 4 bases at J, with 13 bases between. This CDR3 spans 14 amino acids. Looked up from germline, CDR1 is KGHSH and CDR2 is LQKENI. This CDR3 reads CASSPQGFAYEQYF. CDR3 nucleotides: TGTGCCAGCTCACCTCAGGGATTTGCTTACGAGCAGTACTTC.

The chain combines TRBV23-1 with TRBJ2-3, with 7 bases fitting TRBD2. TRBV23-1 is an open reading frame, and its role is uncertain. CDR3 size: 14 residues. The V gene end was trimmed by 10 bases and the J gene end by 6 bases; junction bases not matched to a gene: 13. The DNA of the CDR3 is TGCGCCATACTTAGGGAGGGCCGATCGGATACGCAGTATTTT. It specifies CAILREGRSDTQYF.

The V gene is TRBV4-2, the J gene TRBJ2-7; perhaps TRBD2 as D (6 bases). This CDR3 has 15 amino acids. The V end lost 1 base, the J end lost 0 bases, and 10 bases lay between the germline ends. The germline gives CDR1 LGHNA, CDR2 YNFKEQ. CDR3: CASSQGSSGSYEQYF. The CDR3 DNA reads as TGTGCCAGCAGCCAAGGAAGTAGCGGCTCCTACGAGCAGTACTTC.